Following are 16 T cell receptor beta chains from one sample sequenced in a study of OX40 agonist ivuxolimab in advanced cancers. Only in-frame clones appear in the TCRdb table, and some are missing; sequencing was by immunoSEQ multiplex PCR. The data hold roughly 75,000 clones, with around 87% observed a single time. The sample here was CD4+ or CD8+ T cells sorted from blood, taken in a trial of the OX40 agonist ivuxolimab. The origin of the receptors is an adult with an advanced solid tumor such as melanoma, head and neck, liver or kidney cancer.

The rearrangement links TRBV11-2 to TRBJ2-1; D is perhaps TRBD2 (6 bases). V gave up 5 bases and J gave up 8 bases, with 16 bases separating them. This CDR3 contains 14 residues. Germline-derived CDR1 and CDR2 are SGHAT and FQNNGV. CDR3 in DNA: TGTGCCAGCAGCCCGGGCCCCCCGGGGGATGAGCAGTTCTTC. Its protein product is CASSPGPPGDEQFF.

CDR3 sequence: CASSSKVNANYGYTF. The DNA for the CDR3 is TGTGCCAGCAGCTCTAAGGTGAACGCAAACTATGGCTACACCTTC. The V gene is TRBV7-8, the J gene TRBJ1-2; D gene uncertain. The CDR3 totals 15 residues. Between the trimmed V and J ends, which lost 4 bases and 2 bases, there was a span of 14 bases. Germline V CDR1 and CDR2: SGHVS, FQNEAQ.

V is TRBV27 and J is TRBJ2-7; D is unresolved. Trimming removed 0 bases at V and 4 bases at J, with 7 bases between. The CDR3 runs to 13 residues. The germline V gene encodes CDR1 MNHEY and CDR2 SMNVEV (reference sequence). In nucleotides, the CDR3 is TGTGCCAGCAGTTTATCCCCTTTATACGAGCAGTACTTC. It translates to CASSLSPLYEQYF.

V usage is TRBV19 and J usage is TRBJ1-2; unclear D gene. The CDR3 is made up of 14 amino acids. The ends were cut back, 5 bases at V and 7 bases at J, with 17 bases in the middle. Germline CDR1 reads LNHDA; CDR2 reads SQIVND (reference sequence). The CDR3 DNA reads TGTGCCAGTAGTCTGTGGGGAACAGATGTTGGCTACACCTTC. As protein: CASSLWGTDVGYTF.

The chain is built from TRBV5-1 and TRBJ2-7, with D tentatively TRBD2 (5 bases). CDR1 and CDR2 from the germline V gene are SGHRS and YFSETQ. The CDR3 extends over 18 amino acids. V lost 2 bases, J lost 0 bases, and 21 bases lay in between. CDR3 DNA sequence: TGCGCCAGCAGCTTCGGAGGCTCTACCGGGCTTCTCTCCTACGAGCAGTACTTC. It specifies CASSFGGSTGLLSYEQYF.

V and J are TRBV13 and TRBJ1-1; D uncertain. There are 15 residues in the CDR3. Germline V gives CDR1 PRHDT, CDR2 FYEKMQ (reference sequence). V shed 5 bases and J shed 1 base, with 14 bases lying between them. The CDR3 here is CASSAGRQPNTEAFF. The CDR3, as DNA: TGTGCCAGCAGCGCCGGGAGGCAGCCGAACACTGAAGCTTTCTTT.

The DNA for the CDR3 is TGTGCCAGCAGCCCTCCTACGGAGCAAGAGACCCAGTACTTC. Amino acids: CASSPPTEQETQYF. The chain has TRBV7-9 and TRBJ2-5; D gene ambiguous. The CDR3 is 14 amino acids. The V end lost 5 bases, the J end lost 2 bases, and 12 bases lay between the germline ends. Germline CDR1 is SEHNR and CDR2 is FQNEAQ (reference sequence).

This rearrangement joins TRBV27 to TRBJ2-7, with TRBD1 identical over 9 bases. This CDR3 is built from 13 residues. Germline loops: CDR1 MNHEY, CDR2 SMNVEV (reference sequence). The trim removed 2 bases at V and 5 bases at J, leaving 1 base unmatched. Here the CDR3 DNA reads TGTGCCAGCAGTTTAAGGACAGGGGACGAGCAGTACTTC. Residues: CASSLRTGDEQYF.

To note about this clone: This CDR3 is also generated by other DNA sequences in the sample. The V call is TRBV5-1, the J call TRBJ2-5; D uncertain. CDR1 is SGHRS, CDR2 YFSETQ, per germline. CDR3 length equals 14 residues. V was trimmed by 3 bases and J by 4 bases, leaving 13 bases between them. CDR3: CASSWEGSRETQYF. In nucleotides, the CDR3 is TGCGCCAGCAGCTGGGAAGGGTCGAGAGAGACCCAGTACTTC. Supplemented by reference TRBV5-1 and TRBJ2-5, the full variable domain reads KAGVTQTPRYLIKTRGQQVTLSCSPISGHRSVSWYQQTPGQGLQFLFEYFSETQRNKGNFPGRFSGRQFSNSRSEMNVSTLELGDSALYLCASSWEGSRETQYFGPGTRLLVL.

The rearrangement joins TRBV11-2 to TRBJ2-7; D possibly corresponds to TRBD2 (6 bases). With 4 bases removed from V and 3 bases from J, the gap between germline ends came to 22 bases. CDR3 length: 17 amino acids. The germline CDR1 and CDR2 sequences are SGHAT and FQNNGV. The CDR3 sequence is CASSSDRGFKLVYEQYF. DNA for the CDR3: TGTGCCAGCAGCTCGGATCGGGGGTTTAAGCTAGTCTACGAGCAGTACTTC.

The chain couples TRBV14 to TRBJ1-2, with 7 bases matching TRBD1. Germline V CDR1 and CDR2: SGHDN, FVKESK. V gave up 1 base and J gave up 4 bases; unmatched junction bases: 6. The CDR3 consists of 15 residues. CDR3 residues: CASSQVPGGPYGYTF. The CDR3 DNA reads as TGTGCCAGCAGCCAAGTCCCAGGGGGTCCCTATGGCTACACCTTC.

The V call is TRBV5-1, the J call TRBJ2-2; possibly TRBD2 for D (7 bases). Between the trimmed V and J ends, which lost 5 bases and 1 base, there was a span of 12 bases. CDR1 and CDR2 (germline): SGHRS, YFSETQ. The CDR3 contains 15 residues. In nucleotides, the CDR3 is TGCGCCAGCAGAGGGGGACTAATGAACACCGGGGAGCTGTTTTTT. Translating it yields CASRGGLMNTGELFF.

This clone was seen once. The rearrangement joins TRBV19 to TRBJ2-7, with TRBD2 matching 15 bases. This CDR3 contains 15 residues. Germline CDR1 reads LNHDA; CDR2 reads SQIVND (reference sequence). Trimming at V came to 8 bases and at J to 7 bases, leaving 9 bases not matched to a gene. The CDR3 coding sequence is TGTGCCAGTCAACGGACTAGCGGGGGGGCCAGTGAGCAGTACTTC. Protein sequence: CASQRTSGGASEQYF.

This sequence joins TRBV28 and TRBJ2-1; the D call may be TRBD1 or TRBD2 (5 bases each). The CDR3 length is 14 residues. V was shortened by 2 bases and J by 4 bases, with 9 bases between the two germline ends. Germline V lookup: CDR1 MDHEN, CDR2 SYDVKM. The CDR3 DNA reads TGTGCCAGCAGTTTAAGAGGGGAGTACAATGAGCAGTTCTTC. Translating gives CASSLRGEYNEQFF.

This chain connects TRBV6-5 to TRBJ1-3; 7 bases agree with TRBD1. Germline CDR1 is MNHEY and CDR2 is SVGAGI. The CDR3 totals 16 residues. Unmatched junction bases numbered 10, after V lost 0 bases and J lost 8 bases. The CDR3 region is CASSYSMPTGRYTIYF. CDR3 sequence (DNA): TGTGCCAGCAGTTACTCGATGCCGACAGGGAGGTACACCATATATTTT.

This sequence joins TRBV5-4 and TRBJ2-7; TRBD1 matches 10 bases. Per germline, CDR1 SGHNT and CDR2 YYREEE (reference sequence). This CDR3 has 15 residues. The junction had 5 bases not matched to a gene; V was cut back by 2 bases and J by 3 bases. Here the CDR3 DNA reads TGTGCCAGCAGCTTTGGGACAGGGGATTACTACGAGCAGTACTTC. It translates to CASSFGTGDYYEQYF. Filled out from reference TRBV5-4 and TRBJ2-7, the complete variable domain reads ETGVTQSPTHLIKTRGQQVTLRCSSQSGHNTVSWYQQALGQGPQFIFQYYREEENGRGNFPPRFSGLQFPNYSSELNVNALELDDSALYLCASSFGTGDYYEQYFGPGTRLTVT.